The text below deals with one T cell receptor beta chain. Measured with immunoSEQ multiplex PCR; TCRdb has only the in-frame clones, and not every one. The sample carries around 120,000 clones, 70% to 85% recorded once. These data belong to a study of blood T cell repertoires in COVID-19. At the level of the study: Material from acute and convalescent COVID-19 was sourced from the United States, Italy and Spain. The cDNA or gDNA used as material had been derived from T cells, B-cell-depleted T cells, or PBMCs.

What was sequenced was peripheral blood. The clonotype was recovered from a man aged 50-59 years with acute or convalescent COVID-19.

The CDR3 loop is CASSLEGLAGGPSTDTQYF. The CDR3, as DNA: TGTGCCAGCAGCTTGGAAGGGCTAGCGGGAGGCCCTAGCACAGATACGCAGTATTTT. The chain has TRBV5-6 and TRBJ2-3; 11 bases line up with TRBD2. The length of the CDR3 is 19 residues. The germline CDR1 and CDR2 sequences are SGHDT and YYEEEE. Losses at the gene ends were 0 bases for V and 0 bases for J; bases not matched to a gene: 9.